In its sample, the clone carrying this T cell receptor (beta chain) was seen a few times. These data originate in a study of cytomegalovirus exposure and HLA in healthy donors. This CDR3 is 14 amino acids long. The germline gives CDR1 LNHNV, CDR2 YYDKDF (reference sequence). J was trimmed by 2 bases and V by 1 base; bases with no gene match: 2. 60 Vbeta and 13 Jbeta primers were used in PCR. Only in-frame clones appear in the TCRdb table, and some are missing; sequencing was by immunoSEQ multiplex PCR. The sample gives 90,000 to 140,000 clones, around 63% of which show up once; roughly 3% is in the top ten.

The source material was PBMCs. The gene calls are TRBV15 and TRBJ2-7, with 7 positions matching TRBD1. This receptor was obtained from a man aged 25-45 years in good health and CMV-seronegative. The CDR3 sequence is CATSRGQGTYEQYF. CDR3 sequence (DNA): TGTGCCACCAGCAGAGGACAGGGAACCTACGAGCAGTACTTC.